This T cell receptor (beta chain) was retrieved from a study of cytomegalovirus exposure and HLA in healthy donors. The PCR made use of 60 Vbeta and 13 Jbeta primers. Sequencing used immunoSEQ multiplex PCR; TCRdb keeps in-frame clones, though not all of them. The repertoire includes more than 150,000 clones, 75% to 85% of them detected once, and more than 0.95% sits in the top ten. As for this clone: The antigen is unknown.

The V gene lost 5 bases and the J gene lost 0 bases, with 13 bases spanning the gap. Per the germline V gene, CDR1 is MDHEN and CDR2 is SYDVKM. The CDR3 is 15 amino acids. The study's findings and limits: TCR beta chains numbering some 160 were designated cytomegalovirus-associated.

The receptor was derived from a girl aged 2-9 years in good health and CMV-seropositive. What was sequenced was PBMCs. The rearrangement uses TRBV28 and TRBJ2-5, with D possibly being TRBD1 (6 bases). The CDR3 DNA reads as TGTGCCAGCAGTGAACTCCGGGACAACCAAGAGACCCAGTACTTC. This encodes CASSELRDNQETQYF.